One and the same sample provided the 31 T cell receptor beta chains below, sequenced in a study of cytomegalovirus exposure and HLA in healthy donors. PCR amplification relied on 60 Vbeta primers (plus 13 Jbeta primers). TCRdb keeps only in-frame clones here, not all; method: immunoSEQ multiplex PCR. The sample has around 140,000 clones; roughly 80% are singletons. The sequenced material came from PBMCs. All receptors derive from a middle-aged man in good health and CMV-seropositive.

This chain joins TRBV29-1 and TRBJ2-7, with 7 bases that match TRBD2. The CDR3 length is 13 residues. The J segment lost 4 bases and the V segment lost 3 bases, leaving 6 bases of the junction unmatched. CDR1 is SQVTM, CDR2 ANQGSEA, per germline. The DNA of the CDR3 is TGCAGCGTTGAGGGGGAGGGCGGTTACGAGCAGTACTTC. The encoded protein is CSVEGEGGYEQYF.

The CDR3 region has the DNA TGTGCCAGCAGCTCACAGGGGAGCTCCTACGAGCAGTACTTC. Amino acids: CASSSQGSSYEQYF. The rearrangement uses TRBV7-9 and TRBJ2-7, with 7 bases identical to TRBD1. The trim removed 4 bases at V and 0 bases at J, leaving 3 bases unmatched. The CDR3 spans 14 residues. The germline gives CDR1 SEHNR, CDR2 FQNEAQ (reference sequence).

The chain has TRBV30 and TRBJ2-3; D uncertain. Trimming removed 2 bases at V and 5 bases at J, with 8 bases between. Germline-derived CDR1 and CDR2 are GTSNPN and SVGIG (reference sequence). This CDR3 has 12 residues. CDR3: CAWSPSGDTQYF. In DNA, the CDR3 is TGTGCCTGGAGTCCGTCGGGAGATACGCAGTATTTT.

CDR3 bases: TGTGCCAGCGGGAGCGGGAGTGGTGGCACAGATACGCAGTATTTT. Protein product: CASGSGSGGTDTQYF. The V call is TRBV6-1, the J call TRBJ2-3; 8 bases line up with TRBD2. This CDR3 is 15 amino acids long. Germline V lookup: CDR1 MNHNS, CDR2 SASEGT. The junction had 8 bases not matched to a gene; V was cut back by 8 bases and J by 1 base.

The chain joins TRBV28 to TRBJ1-2; D unclear. This CDR3 comprises 12 residues. Germline CDR1 MDHEN, CDR2 SYDVKM. V lost 8 bases and J lost 2, with 9 bases in between. In DNA, the CDR3 is TGTGCCAGCTATCTTAGAAACTATGGCTACACCTTC. Its translation: CASYLRNYGYTF.

J is TRBJ2-1 and V is TRBV28; D may be TRBD1 (6 bases). CDR1 MDHEN and CDR2 SYDVKM come from the germline V gene. V was pared by 4 bases and J by 5 bases, with 18 bases between. The CDR3 is made up of 16 amino acids. CDR3: CASSSPTGSTHNEQFF. The CDR3 DNA sequence: TGTGCCAGCAGTTCCCCAACAGGGTCTACGCACAATGAGCAGTTCTTC.

The rearrangement links TRBV12-5 to TRBJ2-1, with TRBD2 as a possible D gene (6 bases). CDR1 is LGHNT and CDR2 is FRNRAP in the germline V gene. This CDR3 has 17 amino acids. The germline V and J ends were trimmed by 5 bases and 3 bases, with 20 bases remaining between them. CDR3 nucleotides: TGTGCTAGTGGTCCCCCAGTGGGGGGAACAATCTACAATGAGCAGTTCTTC. It codes for CASGPPVGGTIYNEQFF.

The chain joins TRBV5-6 to TRBJ1-1; TRBD1 aligns across 7 bases. CDR1 and CDR2 from the germline V gene are SGHDT and YYEEEE. CDR3 length equals 14 residues. V trimming: 0 bases; J trimming: 11 bases; junction bases outside the gene matches: 10. The CDR3 is CASSLVSLTGMAFF. DNA for the CDR3: TGTGCCAGCAGCTTGGTTTCCCTGACAGGGATGGCTTTCTTT.

About this clone: Likely a read error: the CDR3 ends without its conserved phenylalanine or tryptophan. This chain joins TRBV7-2 and TRBJ1-1; 7 bases line up with TRBD1. The CDR3 has 14 residues. Germline trimming cut 5 bases from V and 5 bases from J; bases unmatched to any gene: 8. Germline lookup yields CDR1 SGHTA and CDR2 FQGNSA. CDR3 region: CASSTDRVWTEAFL. CDR3 sequence (DNA): TGTGCCAGCAGCACCGACAGGGTATGGACTGAAGCTTTCCTT.

The chain is built from TRBV27 and TRBJ2-2, with a tentative D call TRBD2 (6 bases). Germline lookup yields CDR1 MNHEY and CDR2 SMNVEV (reference sequence). The V end lost 5 bases, the J end lost 4 bases, and 11 bases lay between the germline ends. The CDR3 totals 14 residues. The CDR3 DNA reads as TGTGCCAGCAGTACCCAGGGAGGCACCGGGGAGCTGTTTTTT. It specifies CASSTQGGTGELFF.

V usage is TRBV7-9 and J usage is TRBJ2-5; D might be TRBD2 (5 bases). CDR1 is SEHNR and CDR2 is FQNEAQ in the germline V gene (reference sequence). The CDR3 loop spans 17 amino acids. The V end lost 5 bases, the J end lost 0 bases, and 19 bases lay between the germline ends. The CDR3 bases are TGTGCCAGCAGCCTTTTCCCAAGCGGTAACGACCAAGAGACCCAGTACTTC. It yields the protein CASSLFPSGNDQETQYF.

This clone has just a few counts. This sequence joins TRBV28 and TRBJ2-7, with TRBD2 identical over 7 bases. The J segment lost 3 bases and the V segment lost 4 bases, leaving 6 bases of the junction unmatched. The CDR3 sequence is 14 residues long. Germline V gene lookup returns CDR1 MDHEN and CDR2 SYDVKM. CDR3: CASSSSGLFYEQYF. The CDR3 DNA is TGTGCCAGCAGTTCTAGCGGTTTATTCTACGAGCAGTACTTC.

The rearrangement uses TRBV4-1 and TRBJ2-7; 12 bases map to TRBD1. CDR3 length equals 16 residues. V lost 3 bases and J lost 4; bases outside the gene matches: 7. The germline V gene encodes CDR1 MGHRA and CDR2 YSYEKL. CDR3 region: CASSQLGTGGGYEQYF. The DNA for the CDR3 is TGCGCCAGCAGCCAGCTCGGGACAGGGGGCGGGTACGAGCAGTACTTC.

The gene calls are TRBV5-1 and TRBJ2-1; 14 bases map to TRBD2. Trimming cost V 4 bases and J 5 bases; bases outside gene matches: 5. CDR3 size: 16 residues. Per germline, CDR1 SGHRS and CDR2 YFSETQ. The CDR3: CASSLGLAGAHNEQFF. In DNA form, the CDR3 reads TGCGCCAGCAGCCTGGGACTAGCGGGAGCCCACAATGAGCAGTTCTTC.

The table lists this clone with a count of one. V is TRBV28 and J is TRBJ2-7; D remains unclear. V lost 6 bases, J lost 1 base, and 19 bases lay in between. Germline V gene sequence: CDR1 MDHEN, CDR2 SYDVKM. The CDR3 is 16 residues long. In nucleotides, the CDR3 is TGTGCCAGCAGCCCGGGTGGCCCCCCCCTATCCTACGAGCAGTACTTC. This sequence encodes CASSPGGPPLSYEQYF.

The V gene is TRBV28, the J gene TRBJ2-7; 10 nucleotides line up with TRBD2. The CDR3 contains 14 residues. Germline V gives CDR1 MDHEN, CDR2 SYDVKM. The junction had 5 bases not matched to a gene; V was cut back by 7 bases and J by 2 bases. CDR3 DNA sequence: TGTGCCAGCATGGAGCTAGCGGGAGCCTACGAGCAGTACTTC. It codes for CASMELAGAYEQYF.

J is TRBJ1-4 and V is TRBV30; no firm D call. Trimming cost V 1 base and J 0 bases, with 9 bases left between them. The CDR3 is made up of 15 amino acids. CDR1 and CDR2 from the germline V gene are GTSNPN and SVGIG (reference sequence). As DNA, the CDR3 is TGTGCCTGGAGTGCTAACTTTGCAACTAATGAAAAACTGTTTTTT. This translates into CAWSANFATNEKLFF.

This clone was detected only once. The J gene is TRBJ2-2, the V gene TRBV28; no definite D call. The CDR3 contains 14 residues. The V end lost 3 bases, the J end lost 7 bases, and 12 bases lay between the germline ends. CDR1 is MDHEN, CDR2 SYDVKM, per germline. The CDR3 DNA reads as TGTGCCAGCAGTTTGTTTAGTCTGCACGGGGAGCTGTTTTTT. Translation: CASSLFSLHGELFF.

The genes are TRBV7-2 and TRBJ2-4; no firm D call. The V and J ends lost 5 bases and 2 bases respectively, with 13 bases between them. CDR3 length equals 15 residues. The germline V gene has CDR1 SGHTA and CDR2 FQGNSA. CDR3 DNA sequence: TGTGCCAGCAGCCTTCGGGTATCGTCCAAAAACATTCAGTACTTC. Amino acid sequence: CASSLRVSSKNIQYF.

The gene calls are TRBV5-4 and TRBJ1-1, with D maybe TRBD1 (6 bases). V was cut by 6 bases and J by 1 base, with 13 bases left in between. This CDR3 region has 14 residues. Germline assignment: CDR1 SGHNT and CDR2 YYREEE (reference sequence). CDR3: CASTVGTKNTEAFF. CDR3 coding DNA: TGTGCCAGCACCGTCGGGACAAAGAACACTGAAGCTTTCTTT.

The table lists this clone with a few counts. The chain carries TRBV5-1 and TRBJ2-7; D gene uncertain. The CDR3 loop spans 12 amino acids. V dropped 1 base and J dropped 4 bases, with 6 bases sitting between them. Germline V gives CDR1 SGHRS, CDR2 YFSETQ. CDR3 sequence reads: CASSLTEYEQYF. DNA of the CDR3: TGCGCCAGCAGCTTGACAGAATACGAGCAGTACTTC.

The V call is TRBV5-8, the J call TRBJ1-1, with TRBD1 as a possible D gene (6 bases). The CDR3 totals 14 residues. The germline CDR1 and CDR2 sequences are SGHTS and YDEGEE. The ends were cut back, 6 bases at V and 2 bases at J, with 14 bases in the middle. In nucleotides, the CDR3 is TGTGCCAGCACCAGAAGCAGGGGAAACACTGAAGCTTTCTTT. Amino acid sequence: CASTRSRGNTEAFF.

This clone was seen a handful of times. This chain uses TRBV5-5 with TRBJ2-5; 13 bases align to TRBD2. V dropped 4 bases and J dropped 4; count of bases not matched to a gene: 13. The length of the CDR3 is 18 residues. Per germline, CDR1 SGHKS and CDR2 YYEKEE (reference sequence). The CDR3 nucleotides are TGTGCCAGCAGCCGCCGGACTAGCGGGAGTGGGTTGAGAGAGACCCAGTACTTC. It specifies CASSRRTSGSGLRETQYF.

This chain links TRBV6-5 with TRBJ2-7, with D uncertain. V lost 6 bases and J 0 bases, leaving 15 bases between the germline ends. Germline CDR1 MNHEY, CDR2 SVGAGI. This CDR3 region has 15 residues. The CDR3 nucleotides read TGTGCCAGCAGCCCCCACATTTCCCCCTCCTACGAGCAGTACTTC. This gives the protein CASSPHISPSYEQYF.

A single count supports this clone. This chain links TRBV7-2 with TRBJ1-4; D not resolved. Germline lookup yields CDR1 SGHTA and CDR2 FQGNSA. Trimming cost V 4 bases and J 10 bases, with 10 bases left between them. This CDR3 has 12 residues. DNA for the CDR3: TGTGCCAGCAGCTCCGAGGTTGGAAAACTGTTTTTT. This sequence encodes CASSSEVGKLFF.

The chain combines TRBV5-4 with TRBJ1-2; possible D gene TRBD1, 6 bases. Trimming shortened V by 0 bases and J by 1 base, and 10 bases separated the two germline ends. Germline CDR1 is SGHNT and CDR2 is YYREEE (reference sequence). The CDR3 loop spans 15 amino acids. As DNA, the CDR3 is TGTGCCAGCAGCTTGGAAAGGGGGAATAACTATGGCTACACCTTC. Encoded protein: CASSLERGNNYGYTF.

The chain links TRBV5-1 to TRBJ2-7; maybe TRBD1 (5 bases). In germline, CDR1 is SGHRS, CDR2 YFSETQ. This CDR3 is 14 amino acids long. The V end was cut by 4 bases, the J end by 2 bases, with 13 bases between. CDR3 DNA: TGCGCCAGCAGCCCTTTGACAGAAACCTACGAGCAGTACTTC. This sequence encodes CASSPLTETYEQYF.

The chain is built from TRBV10-3 and TRBJ1-2; 7 bases line up with TRBD1. Trimming at V came to 11 bases and at J to 0 bases, leaving 12 bases not matched to a gene. The CDR3 spans 15 residues. From germline, CDR1 is ENHRY and CDR2 SYGVKD. Written as DNA, the CDR3 is TGTGCCTCCCGGGACAGCGGCGGAGCTAACTATGGCTACACCTTC. Encoded protein: CASRDSGGANYGYTF.

The CDR3 DNA follows: TGCGCCAGCAGCCTCTATAGCGGGAGCTCCTACGAGCAGTACTTC. Protein sequence: CASSLYSGSSYEQYF. The chain is built from TRBV4-1 and TRBJ2-7, with TRBD2 matching over 9 bases. Germline V gives CDR1 MGHRA, CDR2 YSYEKL. Trimming cost V 4 bases and J 0 bases; bases outside gene matches: 4. This CDR3 comprises 15 residues.

The rearrangement links TRBV6-1 to TRBJ2-1; the match to TRBD2 covers 9 bases. The CDR3 is 14 amino acids. Trimming at V came to 10 bases and at J to 3 bases, leaving 7 bases not matched to a gene. The germline gives CDR1 MNHNS, CDR2 SASEGT. The CDR3 loop reads CATAGSGGYNEQFF. DNA for the CDR3: TGTGCCACCGCAGGTAGCGGGGGCTACAATGAGCAGTTCTTC.

This clone has more than one count but fewer than ten. The CDR3 DNA is TGTGCCAGCAGCTTAGGAACAGGGGACGCGTCCTCCTACGAGCAGTACTTC. This gives the protein CASSLGTGDASSYEQYF. The genes are TRBV7-9 and TRBJ2-7; 7 bases fit TRBD1. The CDR3 length is 17 residues. The trim removed 1 base at V and 0 bases at J, leaving 9 bases unmatched. Germline V gene lookup returns CDR1 SEHNR and CDR2 FQNEAQ (reference sequence). Variable domain in full (rest from reference TRBV7-9 and TRBJ2-7): DTGVSQNPRHKITKRGQNVTFRCDPISEHNRLYWYRQTLGQGPEFLTYFQNEAQLEKSRLLSDRFSAERPKGSFSTLEIQRTEQGDSAMYLCASSLGTGDASSYEQYFGPGTRLTVT.